This T cell receptor (beta chain) was found in a study of tumor-infiltrating lymphocytes in primary liver carcinoma. Study context: Productive TCRbeta read counts per sample ran from roughly 3.65 to 7.13 million and were similar across tissue types.

Scientists recovered RNA and DNA together from roughly 20-30 mg of unsorted bulk tissue. The CDR3 is made up of 12 amino acids. Germline CDR1 reads GTSNPN; CDR2 reads SVGIG (reference sequence). On this clonotype itself: A much larger clone differs by one base, so this may be a read error.

From around 0.5 ug total RNA, TCR beta cDNA was generated with a primer in the constant region. Amplification in three nested multiplex PCR rounds with slightly modified ARM-PCR gave rise to TCR beta libraries. For roughly 10 cycles apiece, the opening two PCR rounds ran with TRBV1-TRBV30 forward primers and a C-beta reverse primer. TCRdb ran MiXCR on the multiplex PCR reads and lists one entry per CDR3 protein. The sample has about 100,000 distinct CDR3 sequences; 55% to 70% are singletons. The TCR sequence derives from a woman between 55 and 75 years old with primary liver carcinoma and hepatitis B virus infection. The sequencing input was liver tumor tissue from sampling region 5. The sample's subset: tumor region T5, tumor centre. The chain links TRBV30 to TRBJ1-2; 7 bases agree with TRBD1. Here the CDR3 reads CAWSALGQFYIF. Written as DNA, the CDR3 is TGTGCCTGGAGTGCCCTGGGACAGTTCTACATCTTC.